This TCR beta chain is from a study of blood T cell repertoires in COVID-19. V was trimmed by 3 bases and J by 3 bases, leaving 9 bases between them. Per germline, CDR1 LNHDA and CDR2 SQIVND (reference sequence). This CDR3 is 15 amino acids long. How the authors handled the data: Reference gene primer amplification gave estimated nucleated cell counts. Generated by immunoSEQ multiplex PCR, the TCRdb table keeps only in-frame clones and is missing some. V and J calls and clone size are copied from that table; D and trimming were computed from the DNA. The data hold tens of thousands of clones, with around 87% observed a single time.

This clonotype originated in a man younger than 45 with active or convalescent COVID-19. The sequencing sample was made of peripheral blood. V gene TRBV19 combines with J gene TRBJ1-6; D is unresolved. The CDR3 nucleotides read TGTGCCAGTAGTATGACCACGGGCTATAATTCACCCCTCCACTTT. It is translated as CASSMTTGYNSPLHF.